This T cell receptor beta chain comes out of a study of metastatic and nonmetastatic thyroid tumors. MiXCR was used by TCRdb to re-call the PCR reads. The data contain some 12,000 clones, roughly 21% of them singletons. This clone is categorized as medium-sized (0.01 to 0.1%). Antigen specificity is unknown. No treatment of any kind had been given to any patient before thyroid surgery. The CDR3 spans 18 residues. Germline-derived CDR1 and CDR2 are LNHNV and YYDKDF (reference sequence). V was pared by 0 bases and J by 1 base, with 12 bases of the junction left unmatched. General study points: Reported TCR beta diversity, measured in blood and tumor, was significantly higher for malignant thyroid tumors than for benign nodules.

This receptor was identified in a female donor with papillary thyroid cancer or a benign thyroid nodule (not recorded which). Some clones in this sample may be carry-over from other donors' samples. The rearrangement joins TRBV15 to TRBJ2-7; 7 bases match TRBD1. The sample was adjacent normal tissue. The CDR3: CATSREPLGTVYSYEQYF. In nucleotides, the CDR3 is TGTGCCACCAGCAGAGAACCCCTGGGGACAGTGTATTCCTACGAGCAGTACTTC.